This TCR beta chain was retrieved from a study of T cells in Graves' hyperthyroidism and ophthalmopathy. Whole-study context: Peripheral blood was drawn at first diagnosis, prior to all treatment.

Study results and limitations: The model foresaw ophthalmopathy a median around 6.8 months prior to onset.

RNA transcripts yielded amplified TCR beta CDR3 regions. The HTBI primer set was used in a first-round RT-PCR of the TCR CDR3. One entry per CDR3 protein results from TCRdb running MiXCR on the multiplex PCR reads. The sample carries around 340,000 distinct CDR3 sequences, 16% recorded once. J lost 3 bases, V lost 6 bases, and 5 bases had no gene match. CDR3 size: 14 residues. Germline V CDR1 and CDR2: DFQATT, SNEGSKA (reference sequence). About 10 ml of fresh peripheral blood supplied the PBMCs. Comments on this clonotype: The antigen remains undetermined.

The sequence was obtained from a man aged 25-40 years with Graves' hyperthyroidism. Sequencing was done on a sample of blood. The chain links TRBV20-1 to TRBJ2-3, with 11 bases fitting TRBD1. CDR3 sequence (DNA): TGCAGTGCAGGGGACAGGGGGGGGACAGATACGCAGTATTTT. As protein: CSAGDRGGTDTQYF.